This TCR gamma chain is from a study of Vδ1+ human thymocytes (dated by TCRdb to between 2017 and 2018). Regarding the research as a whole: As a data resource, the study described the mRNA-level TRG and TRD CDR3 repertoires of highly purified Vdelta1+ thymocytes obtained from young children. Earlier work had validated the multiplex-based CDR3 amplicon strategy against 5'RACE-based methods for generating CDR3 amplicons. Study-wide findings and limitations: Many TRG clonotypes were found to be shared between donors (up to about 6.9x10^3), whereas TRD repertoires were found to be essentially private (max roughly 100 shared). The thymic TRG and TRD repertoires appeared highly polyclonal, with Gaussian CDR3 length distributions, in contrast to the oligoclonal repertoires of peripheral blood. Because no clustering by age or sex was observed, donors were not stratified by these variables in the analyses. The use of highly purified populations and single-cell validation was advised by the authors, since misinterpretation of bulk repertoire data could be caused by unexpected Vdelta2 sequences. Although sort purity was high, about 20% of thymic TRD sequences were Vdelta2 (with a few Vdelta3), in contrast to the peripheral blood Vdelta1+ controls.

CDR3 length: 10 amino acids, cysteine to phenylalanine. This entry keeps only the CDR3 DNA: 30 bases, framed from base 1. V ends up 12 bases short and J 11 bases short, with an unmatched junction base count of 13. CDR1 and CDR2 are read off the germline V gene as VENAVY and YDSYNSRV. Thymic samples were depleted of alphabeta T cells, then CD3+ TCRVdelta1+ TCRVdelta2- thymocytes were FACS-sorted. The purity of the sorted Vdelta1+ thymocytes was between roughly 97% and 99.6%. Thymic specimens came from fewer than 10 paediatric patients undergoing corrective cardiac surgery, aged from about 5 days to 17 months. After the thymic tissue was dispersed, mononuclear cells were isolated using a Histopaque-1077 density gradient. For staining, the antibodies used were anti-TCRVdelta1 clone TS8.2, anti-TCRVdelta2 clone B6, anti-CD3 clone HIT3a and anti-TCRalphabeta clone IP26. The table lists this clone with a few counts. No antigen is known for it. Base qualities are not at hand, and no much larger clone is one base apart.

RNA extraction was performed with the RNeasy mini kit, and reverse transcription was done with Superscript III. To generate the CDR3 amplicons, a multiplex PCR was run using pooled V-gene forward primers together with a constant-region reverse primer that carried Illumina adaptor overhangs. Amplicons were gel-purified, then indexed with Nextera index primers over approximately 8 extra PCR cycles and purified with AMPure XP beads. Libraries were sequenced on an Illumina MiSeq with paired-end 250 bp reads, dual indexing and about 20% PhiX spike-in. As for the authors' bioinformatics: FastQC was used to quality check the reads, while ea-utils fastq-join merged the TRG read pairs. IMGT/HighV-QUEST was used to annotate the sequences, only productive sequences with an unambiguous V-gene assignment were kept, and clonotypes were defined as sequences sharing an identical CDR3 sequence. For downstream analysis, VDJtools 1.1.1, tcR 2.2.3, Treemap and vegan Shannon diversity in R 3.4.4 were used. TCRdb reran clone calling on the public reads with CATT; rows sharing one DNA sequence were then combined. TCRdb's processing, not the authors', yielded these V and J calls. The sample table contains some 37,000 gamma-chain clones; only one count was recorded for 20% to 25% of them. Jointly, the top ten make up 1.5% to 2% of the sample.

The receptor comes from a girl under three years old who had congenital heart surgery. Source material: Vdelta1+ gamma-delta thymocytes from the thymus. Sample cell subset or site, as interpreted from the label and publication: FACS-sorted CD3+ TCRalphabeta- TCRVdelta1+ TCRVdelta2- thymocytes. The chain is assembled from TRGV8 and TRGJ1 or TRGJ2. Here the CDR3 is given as CAAIIWQKLF. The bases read TGTGCCGCGATTATTTGGCAGAAACTCTTT.